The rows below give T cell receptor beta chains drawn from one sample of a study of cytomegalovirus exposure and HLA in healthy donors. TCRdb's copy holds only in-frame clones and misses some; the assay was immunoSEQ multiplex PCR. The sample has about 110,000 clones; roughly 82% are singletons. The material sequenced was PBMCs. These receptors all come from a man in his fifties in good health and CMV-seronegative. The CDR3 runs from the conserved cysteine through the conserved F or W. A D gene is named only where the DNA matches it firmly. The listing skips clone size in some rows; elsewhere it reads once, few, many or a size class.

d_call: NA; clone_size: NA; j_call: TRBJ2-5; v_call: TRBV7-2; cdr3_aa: CASSLSRTQQETQYF; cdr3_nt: TGTGCCAGCAGCTTATCCCGGACTCAGCAAGAGACCCAGTACTTC
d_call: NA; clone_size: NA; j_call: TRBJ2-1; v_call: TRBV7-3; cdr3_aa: CASSSTGGAPNEQFF; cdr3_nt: TGTGCCAGCAGCTCCACGGGCGGGGCCCCCAATGAGCAGTTCTTC
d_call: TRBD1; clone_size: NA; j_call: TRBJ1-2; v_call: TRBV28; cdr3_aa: CASSLQPTGPKTYGYTF; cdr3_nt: TGTGCCAGCAGTTTGCAACCGACAGGGCCGAAAACCTATGGCTACACCTTC
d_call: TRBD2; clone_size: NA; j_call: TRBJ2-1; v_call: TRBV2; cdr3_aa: CASKFIAGGDEQFF; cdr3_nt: TGTGCCAGCAAGTTTATAGCGGGGGGCGATGAGCAGTTCTTC
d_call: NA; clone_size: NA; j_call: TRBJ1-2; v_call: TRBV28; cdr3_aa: CASSLDTFHGYTF; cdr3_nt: TGTGCCAGCAGTTTAGACACATTTCATGGCTACACCTTC
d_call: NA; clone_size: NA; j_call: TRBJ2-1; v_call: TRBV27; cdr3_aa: CASSDPPRLAEPYNEQFF; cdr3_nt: TGTGCCAGCAGCGATCCCCCCCGGTTAGCGGAGCCCTACAATGAGCAGTTCTTC
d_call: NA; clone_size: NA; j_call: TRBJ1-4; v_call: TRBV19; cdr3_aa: CASSAPGGNEKLFF; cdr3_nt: TGTGCCAGTAGTGCTCCCGGGGGAAATGAAAAACTGTTTTTT
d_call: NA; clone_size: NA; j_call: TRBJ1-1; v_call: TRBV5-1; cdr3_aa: CASSGGTLNTEAFF; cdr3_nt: TGCGCCAGCAGTGGAGGGACGCTGAACACTGAAGCTTTCTTT
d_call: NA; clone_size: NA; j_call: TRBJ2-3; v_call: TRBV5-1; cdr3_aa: CASSLGGVGTDTQYF; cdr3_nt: TGCGCCAGCAGCTTAGGAGGGGTCGGCACAGATACGCAGTATTTT
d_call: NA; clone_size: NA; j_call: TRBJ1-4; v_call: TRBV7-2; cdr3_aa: CASSPTTNEKLFF; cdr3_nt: TGTGCCAGCAGCCCTACCACTAATGAAAAACTGTTTTTT
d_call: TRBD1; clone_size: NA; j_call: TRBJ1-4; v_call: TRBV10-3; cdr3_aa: CAIRGQGDEKLFF; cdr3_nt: TGTGCCATCAGGGGACAGGGTGATGAAAAACTGTTTTTT
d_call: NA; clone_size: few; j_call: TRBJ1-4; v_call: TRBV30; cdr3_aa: CAWSGGFATNEKLFF; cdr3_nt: TGTGCCTGGAGTGGAGGTTTTGCAACTAATGAAAAACTGTTTTTT
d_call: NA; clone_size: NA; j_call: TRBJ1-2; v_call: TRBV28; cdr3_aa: CASSPSDSLPYGYTF; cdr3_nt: TGTGCCAGCAGTCCCTCCGACAGTCTCCCCTATGGCTACACCTTC
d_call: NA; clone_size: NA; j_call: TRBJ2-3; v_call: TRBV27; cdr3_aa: CASSPSTDTQYF; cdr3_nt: TGTGCCAGCAGTCCTAGCACAGATACGCAGTATTTT
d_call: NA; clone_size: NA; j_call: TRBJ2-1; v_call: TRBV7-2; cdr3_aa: CASSLAAGDYNEQFF; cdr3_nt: TGTGCCAGCAGCTTAGCGGCAGGGGACTACAATGAGCAGTTCTTC
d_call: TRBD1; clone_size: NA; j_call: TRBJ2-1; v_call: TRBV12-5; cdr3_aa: CASGAGTGPYNEQFF; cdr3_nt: TGTGCTAGTGGCGCCGGGACAGGGCCCTACAATGAGCAGTTCTTC
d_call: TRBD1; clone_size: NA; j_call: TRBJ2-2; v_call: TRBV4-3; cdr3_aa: CASSQVPTGGNTGELFF; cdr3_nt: TGCGCCAGCAGCCAAGTTCCGACAGGGGGCAACACCGGGGAGCTGTTTTTT
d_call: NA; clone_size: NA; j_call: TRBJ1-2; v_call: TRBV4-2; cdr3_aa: CASSRREGSYGYTF; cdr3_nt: TGTGCCAGCAGCCGACGCGAGGGAAGCTATGGCTACACCTTC
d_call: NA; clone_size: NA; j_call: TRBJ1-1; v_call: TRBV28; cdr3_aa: CASSLPLQGNTEAFF; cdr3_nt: TGTGCCAGCAGTTTGCCACTACAGGGTAACACTGAAGCTTTCTTT
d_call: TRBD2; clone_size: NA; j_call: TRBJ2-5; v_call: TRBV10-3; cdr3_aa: CAISAGTSGGPIWQETQYF; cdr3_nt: TGTGCCATCAGTGCAGGGACTAGCGGGGGCCCCATCTGGCAAGAGACCCAGTACTTC
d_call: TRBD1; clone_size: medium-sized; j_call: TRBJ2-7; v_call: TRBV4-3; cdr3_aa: CASSQGSGTGGYEQYF; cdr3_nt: TGCGCCAGCAGCCAAGGGTCCGGGACAGGGGGCTACGAGCAGTACTTC
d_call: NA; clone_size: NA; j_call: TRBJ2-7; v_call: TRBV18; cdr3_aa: CASSPGANYEQYF; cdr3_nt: TGTGCCAGCTCACCGGGCGCGAACTACGAGCAGTACTTC